The clone carrying this T cell receptor (beta chain) was seen ten or more times. Its antigen is unknown. This entry is derived from a study of T cells after yellow fever vaccination. General observations from the study: The study noted that FACS-sorted repertoires could contain abundant clonotypes contaminating from the bulk population. Of the clonotypes, a small share occurred in both CD4 and CD8 compartments.

They built TCR cDNA with 5'RACE template switching, a step that put in a universal primer site and UMIs. In TCRdb, the 5' RACE reads were re-called with MiXCR into one record per CDR3 protein. The sample holds about 210,000 distinct CDR3 sequences, around 3.1% seen once. Germline CDR1 and CDR2: MNHEY and SVGAGI. The V segment lost 6 bases and the J segment 8 bases; nucleotides outside the gene matches: 8. The length of the CDR3 is 15 residues. The chain is built from TRBV6-5 and TRBJ1-6; 9 positions agree with TRBD1. This clonotype originated in a man aged 18 to 30 who received the YFV17D yellow fever vaccine. Sequences were derived from CD4+ T cells sorted from PBMCs, sampled 10 days after the yellow fever booster vaccination. As DNA, the CDR3 is TGTGCCAGCAGATCCCCGGACAGGGGTGATTCACCCCTCCACTTT. Translating it yields CASRSPDRGDSPLHF.